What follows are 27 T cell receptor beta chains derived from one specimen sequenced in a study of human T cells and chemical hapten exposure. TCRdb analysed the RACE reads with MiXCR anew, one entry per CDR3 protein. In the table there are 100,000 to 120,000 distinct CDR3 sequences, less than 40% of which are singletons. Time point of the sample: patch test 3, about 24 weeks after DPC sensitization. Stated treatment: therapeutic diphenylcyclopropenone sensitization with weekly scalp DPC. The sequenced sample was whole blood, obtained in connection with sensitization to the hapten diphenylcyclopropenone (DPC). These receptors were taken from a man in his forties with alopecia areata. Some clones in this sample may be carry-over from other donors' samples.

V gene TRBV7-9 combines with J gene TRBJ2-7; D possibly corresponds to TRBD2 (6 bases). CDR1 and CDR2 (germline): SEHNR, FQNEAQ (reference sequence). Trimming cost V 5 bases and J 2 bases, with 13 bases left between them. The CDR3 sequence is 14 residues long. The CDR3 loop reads CASSPATSPYEQYF. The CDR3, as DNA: TGTGCCAGCAGCCCTGCGACTAGTCCCTACGAGCAGTACTTC. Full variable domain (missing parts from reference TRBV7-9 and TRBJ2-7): DTGVSQNPRHKITKRGQNVTFRCDPISEHNRLYWYRQTLGQGPEFLTYFQNEAQLEKSRLLSDRFSAERPKGSFSTLEIQRTEQGDSAMYLCASSPATSPYEQYFGPGTRLTVT.

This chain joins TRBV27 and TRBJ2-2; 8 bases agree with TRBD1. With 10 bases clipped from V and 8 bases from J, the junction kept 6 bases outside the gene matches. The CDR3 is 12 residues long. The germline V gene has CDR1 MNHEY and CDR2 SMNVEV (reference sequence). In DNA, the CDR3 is TGTGCCATCCAGGGGGCAGGAGGGGAGCTGTTTTTT. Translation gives CAIQGAGGELFF.

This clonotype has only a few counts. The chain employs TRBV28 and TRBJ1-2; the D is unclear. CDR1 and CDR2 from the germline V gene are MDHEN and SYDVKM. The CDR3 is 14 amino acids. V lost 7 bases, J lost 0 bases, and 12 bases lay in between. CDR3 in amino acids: CASTPFLANYGYTF. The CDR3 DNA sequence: TGTGCCAGCACCCCCTTTTTAGCTAACTATGGCTACACCTTC.

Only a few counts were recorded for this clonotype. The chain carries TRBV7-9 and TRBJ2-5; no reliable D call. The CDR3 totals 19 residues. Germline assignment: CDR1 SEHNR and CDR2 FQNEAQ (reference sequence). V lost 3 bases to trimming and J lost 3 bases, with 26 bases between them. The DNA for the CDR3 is TGTGCCAGCAGCTTGCCCAAAGGACGTGGGATTAACCGCAAAGAGACCCAGTACTTC. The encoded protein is CASSLPKGRGINRKETQYF.

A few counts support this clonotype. CDR3 sequence reads: CASSPRTSGIFF. CDR3 bases: TGTGCCAGCAGCCCACGGACTAGCGGGATTTTCTTC. V gene TRBV3-1 combines with J gene TRBJ2-1, with 12 bases aligning to TRBD2. V lost 4 bases to trimming and J lost 16 bases; unmatched junction nucleotides: 5. The CDR3 loop spans 12 amino acids. The V gene's germline CDR1 is LGHDT and CDR2 YNNKEL (reference sequence).

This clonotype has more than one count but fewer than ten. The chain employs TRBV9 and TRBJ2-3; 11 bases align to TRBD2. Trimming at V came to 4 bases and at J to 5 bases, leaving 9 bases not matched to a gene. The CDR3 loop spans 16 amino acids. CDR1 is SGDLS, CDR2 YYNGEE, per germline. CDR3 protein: CASSLMGLAARDTQYF. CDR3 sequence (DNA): TGTGCCAGCAGCCTCATGGGACTAGCGGCTCGAGATACGCAGTATTTT.

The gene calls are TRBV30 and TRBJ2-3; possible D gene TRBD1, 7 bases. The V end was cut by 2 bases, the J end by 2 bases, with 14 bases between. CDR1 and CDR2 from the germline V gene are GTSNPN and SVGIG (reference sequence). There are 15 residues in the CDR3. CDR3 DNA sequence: TGTGCCTGGAGTCGGGCGGGACAGCACACAGATACGCAGTATTTT. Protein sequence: CAWSRAGQHTDTQYF. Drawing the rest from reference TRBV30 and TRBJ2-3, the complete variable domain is SQTIHQWPATLVQPVGSPLSLECTVEGTSNPNLYWYRQAAGRGLQLLFYSVGIGQISSEVPQNLSASRPQDRQFILSSKKLLLSDSGFYLCAWSRAGQHTDTQYFGPGTRLTVL.

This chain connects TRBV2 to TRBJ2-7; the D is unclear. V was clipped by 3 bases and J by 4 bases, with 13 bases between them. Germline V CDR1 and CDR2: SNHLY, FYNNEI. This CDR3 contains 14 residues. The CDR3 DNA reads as TGTGCCAGCAGTGATGCCCTCCCGGGTTACGAGCAGTACGTC. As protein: CASSDALPGYEQYV.

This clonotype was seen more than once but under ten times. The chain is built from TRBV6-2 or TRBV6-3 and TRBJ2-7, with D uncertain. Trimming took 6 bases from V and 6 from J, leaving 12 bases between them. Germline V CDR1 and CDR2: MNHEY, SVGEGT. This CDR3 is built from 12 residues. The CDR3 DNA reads TGTGCCAGCAGCCGGGTGAGAGGCGAGCAGTACGTC. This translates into CASSRVRGEQYV.

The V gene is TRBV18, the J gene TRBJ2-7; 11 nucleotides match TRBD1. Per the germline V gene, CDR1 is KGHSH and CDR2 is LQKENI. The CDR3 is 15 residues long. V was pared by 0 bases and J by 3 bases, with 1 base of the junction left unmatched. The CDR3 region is CASSPPDRGLYEQYF. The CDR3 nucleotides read TGTGCCAGCTCACCACCGGACAGGGGGCTCTACGAGCAGTACTTC. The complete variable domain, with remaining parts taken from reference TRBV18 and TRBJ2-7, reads NAGVMQNPRHLVRRRGQEARLRCSPMKGHSHVYWYRQLPEEGLKFMVYLQKENIIDESGMPKERFSAEFPKEGPSILRIQQVVRGDSAAYFCASSPPDRGLYEQYFGPGTRLTVT.

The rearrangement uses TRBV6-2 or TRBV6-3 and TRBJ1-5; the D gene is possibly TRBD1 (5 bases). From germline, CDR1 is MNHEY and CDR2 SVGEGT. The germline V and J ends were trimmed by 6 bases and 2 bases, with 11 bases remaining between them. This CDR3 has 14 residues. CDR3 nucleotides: TGTGCCAGCAGACAACAGGCGGGCAATCAGCCCCAGCATTTT. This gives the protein CASRQQAGNQPQHF.

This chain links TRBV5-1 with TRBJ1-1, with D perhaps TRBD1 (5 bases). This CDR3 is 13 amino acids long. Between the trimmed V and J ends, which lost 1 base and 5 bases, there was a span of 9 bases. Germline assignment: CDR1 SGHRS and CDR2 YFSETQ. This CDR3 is CASSLPGRTEAFF. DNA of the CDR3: TGCGCCAGCAGCTTGCCAGGGAGGACTGAAGCTTTCTTT. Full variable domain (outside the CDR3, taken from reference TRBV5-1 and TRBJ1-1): KAGVTQTPRYLIKTRGQQVTLSCSPISGHRSVSWYQQTPGQGLQFLFEYFSETQRNKGNFPGRFSGRQFSNSRSEMNVSTLELGDSALYLCASSLPGRTEAFFGQGTRLTVV.

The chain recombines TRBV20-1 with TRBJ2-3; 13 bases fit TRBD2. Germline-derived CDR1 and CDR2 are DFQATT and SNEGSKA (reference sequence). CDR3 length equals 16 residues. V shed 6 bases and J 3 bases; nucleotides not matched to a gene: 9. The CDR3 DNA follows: TGCAGTGCCAGTGGGAGGACTAGCGGGAGTACAGATACGCAGTATTTT. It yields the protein CSASGRTSGSTDTQYF.

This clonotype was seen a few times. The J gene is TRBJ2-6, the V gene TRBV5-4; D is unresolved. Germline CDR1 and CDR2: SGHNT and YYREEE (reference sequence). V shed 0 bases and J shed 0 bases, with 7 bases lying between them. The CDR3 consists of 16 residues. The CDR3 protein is CASSLVMSSGANVLTF. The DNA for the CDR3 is TGTGCCAGCAGCTTGGTTATGAGCTCTGGGGCCAACGTCCTGACTTTC.

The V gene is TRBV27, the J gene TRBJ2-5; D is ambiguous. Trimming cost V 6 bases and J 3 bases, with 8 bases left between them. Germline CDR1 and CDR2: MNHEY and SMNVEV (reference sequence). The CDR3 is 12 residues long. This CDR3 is CASRGLKETQYF. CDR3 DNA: TGTGCCAGCAGGGGATTGAAAGAGACCCAGTACTTC.

This chain's CDR3 is CASSPSPPARQETQYF. The CDR3 DNA reads as TGTGCCAGCAGTCCTAGTCCCCCGGCGCGACAAGAGACCCAGTACTTC. V is TRBV28 and J is TRBJ2-5, with unresolved D. The CDR3 runs 16 residues. V lost 5 bases and J lost 2, with 18 bases in between. Germline lookup yields CDR1 MDHEN and CDR2 SYDVKM.

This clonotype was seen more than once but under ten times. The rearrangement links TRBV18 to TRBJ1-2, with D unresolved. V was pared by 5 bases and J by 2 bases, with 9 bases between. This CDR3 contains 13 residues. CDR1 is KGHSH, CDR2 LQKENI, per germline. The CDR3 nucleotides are TGTGCCAGCTCAACCGGGGAGAACTATGGCTACACCTTC. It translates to CASSTGENYGYTF.

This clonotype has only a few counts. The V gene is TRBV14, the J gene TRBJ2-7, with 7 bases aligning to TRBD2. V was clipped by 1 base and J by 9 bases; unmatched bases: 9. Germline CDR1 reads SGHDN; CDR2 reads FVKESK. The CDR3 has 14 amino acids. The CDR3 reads CASSQGTAGPMQYV. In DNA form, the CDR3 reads TGTGCCAGCAGCCAAGGAACAGCGGGGCCAATGCAGTACGTC.

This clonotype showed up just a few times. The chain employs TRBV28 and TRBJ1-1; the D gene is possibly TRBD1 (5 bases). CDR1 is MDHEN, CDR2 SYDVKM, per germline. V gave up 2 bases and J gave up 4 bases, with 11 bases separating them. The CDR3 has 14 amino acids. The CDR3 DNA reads TGTGCCAGCAGTTTAACCGGGGGAGCCACTGAAGCTTTCTTT. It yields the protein CASSLTGGATEAFF.

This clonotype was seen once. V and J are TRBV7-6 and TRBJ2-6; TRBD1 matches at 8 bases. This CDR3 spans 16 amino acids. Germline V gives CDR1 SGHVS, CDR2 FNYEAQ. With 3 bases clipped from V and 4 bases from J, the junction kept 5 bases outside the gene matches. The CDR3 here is CASSLGQARGANVLTF. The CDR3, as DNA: TGTGCCAGCAGCTTGGGACAGGCTCGCGGGGCCAACGTCCTGACTTTC.

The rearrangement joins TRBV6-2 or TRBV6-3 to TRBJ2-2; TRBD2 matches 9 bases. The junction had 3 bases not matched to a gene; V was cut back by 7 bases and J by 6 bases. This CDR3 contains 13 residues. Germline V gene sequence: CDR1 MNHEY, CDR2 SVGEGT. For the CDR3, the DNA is TGTGCCAGCATATTAGCGGGAGCCGGGGAGCTGTTTTTT. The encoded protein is CASILAGAGELFF.

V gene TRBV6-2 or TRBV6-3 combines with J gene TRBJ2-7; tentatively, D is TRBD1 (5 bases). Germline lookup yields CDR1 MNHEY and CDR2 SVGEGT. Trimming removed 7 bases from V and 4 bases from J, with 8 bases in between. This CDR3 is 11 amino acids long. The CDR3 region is CASTQGYEQYV. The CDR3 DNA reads TGTGCCAGCACCCAGGGTTACGAGCAGTACGTC.

The DNA for the CDR3 is TGTGCCAGCTCACCCCTACTGGATGGCGAAGCTTTCTTT. Amino acids: CASSPLLDGEAFF. V usage is TRBV18 and J usage is TRBJ1-1; D gene unclear. This CDR3 is built from 13 residues. CDR1 and CDR2 from the germline V gene are KGHSH and LQKENI. Trimming pared 3 bases from V and 8 bases from J, leaving 13 bases between.

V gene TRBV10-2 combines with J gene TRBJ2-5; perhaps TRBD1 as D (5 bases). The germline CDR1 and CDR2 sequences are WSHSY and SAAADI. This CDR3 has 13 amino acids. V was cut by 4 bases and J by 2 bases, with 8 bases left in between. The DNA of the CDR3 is TGCGCCAGCAGTGCGACAGAACAAGAGACCCAGTACTTC. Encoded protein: CASSATEQETQYF.

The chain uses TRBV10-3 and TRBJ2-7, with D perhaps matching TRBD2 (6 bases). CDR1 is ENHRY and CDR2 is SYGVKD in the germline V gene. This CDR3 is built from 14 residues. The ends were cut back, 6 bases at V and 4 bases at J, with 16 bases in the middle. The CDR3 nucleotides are TGTGCCATCAGCGCACACGGGAGTTTATACGAGCAGTACGTC. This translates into CAISAHGSLYEQYV.

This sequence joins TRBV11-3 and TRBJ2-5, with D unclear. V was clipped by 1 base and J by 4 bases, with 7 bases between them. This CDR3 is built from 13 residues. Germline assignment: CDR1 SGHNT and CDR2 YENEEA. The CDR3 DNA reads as TGTGCCAGCAGCTTAGGCCGGAGAGAGACCCAGTACTTC. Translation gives CASSLGRRETQYF.

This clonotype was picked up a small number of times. DNA of the CDR3: TGTGCCAGCAGTGAAGCGCATAAGCGGGTTCCAGATACGCAGTATTTT. Residues: CASSEAHKRVPDTQYF. V usage is TRBV6-1 and J usage is TRBJ2-3; D is possibly TRBD2 (6 bases). The germline CDR1 and CDR2 sequences are MNHNS and SASEGT. The V end was cut by 0 bases, the J end by 4 bases, with 14 bases between. This CDR3 spans 16 amino acids.